These 11 T cell receptor beta chains were sequenced from one sample in a study of blood T cells in healthy people across ages. Combining a sample-barcoded 5' primer with a J-beta primer mix, a second PCR ran for about 6 to 12 cycles. TCRdb called the 5' RACE reads again in MiXCR, with one record for every CDR3 protein. The sample includes about 1.6 million distinct CDR3 sequences, roughly 32% seen only once; the top ten take 10% to 12%. The sequencing input was blood. These receptors all come from a woman aged 25 to 45 in good health.

This clonotype turned up a few times. This chain connects TRBV5-1 to TRBJ2-3, with D possibly TRBD2 on 6 matching bases. Germline lookup yields CDR1 SGHRS and CDR2 YFSETQ. The length of the CDR3 is 16 residues. V was trimmed by 4 bases and J by 6 bases, leaving 21 bases between them. In nucleotides, the CDR3 is TGCGCCAGCAGCCCGGGACTGACGTGGGTTCCGGATACGCAGTATTTT. It encodes CASSPGLTWVPDTQYF.

This clonotype has just a few counts. The chain is built from TRBV12-3 or TRBV12-4 and TRBJ1-1; D remains ambiguous. The CDR3 runs to 15 residues. V lost 7 bases to trimming and J lost 0 bases, with 15 bases between them. This CDR3 is CASTKSAEMNTEAFF. DNA for the CDR3: TGTGCCAGCACCAAAAGCGCGGAAATGAACACTGAAGCTTTCTTT.

This clonotype was detected many times. The genes are TRBV5-1 and TRBJ2-1, with 7 bases identical to TRBD1. This CDR3 has 14 amino acids. Losses at the gene ends were 4 bases for V and 3 bases for J; bases not matched to a gene: 4. In germline, CDR1 is SGHRS, CDR2 YFSETQ. This CDR3 is CASSPGQDYNEQFF. CDR3 bases: TGCGCCAGCAGCCCAGGACAGGACTACAATGAGCAGTTCTTC.

The genes are TRBV27 and TRBJ1-4; D call uncertain. V lost 6 bases and J 8 bases, leaving 10 bases between the germline ends. The CDR3 runs to 12 residues. Per the germline V gene, CDR1 is MNHEY and CDR2 is SMNVEV (reference sequence). CDR3 in amino acids: CASSPFGEKLFF. Here the CDR3 DNA reads TGTGCCAGCAGCCCGTTTGGGGAAAAACTGTTTTTT.

The rearrangement links TRBV5-1 to TRBJ2-2, with D possibly called TRBD1 or TRBD2 (5 bases each). This CDR3 has 17 amino acids. Germline CDR1 SGHRS, CDR2 YFSETQ. Trimming took 3 bases from V and 6 from J, leaving 21 bases between them. The DNA of the CDR3 is TGCGCCAGCAGCTCGTCCCCGGGACGAAATCCCGCCGGGGAGCTGTTTTTT. It specifies CASSSSPGRNPAGELFF.

This chain links TRBV20-1 with TRBJ2-7; perhaps TRBD1 as D (5 bases). Germline V gene data show CDR1 as DFQATT and CDR2 as SNEGSKA (reference sequence). The CDR3 length is 14 residues. V lost 5 bases, J lost 7 bases, and 21 bases lay in between. CDR3 residues: CSAGREGQPEEQYF. The CDR3 DNA is TGCAGTGCTGGAAGAGAAGGACAACCTGAGGAGCAGTACTTC.

Ten or more counts support this clonotype. The rearrangement links TRBV5-1 to TRBJ2-5, with D perhaps TRBD2 (7 bases). Germline V gene sequence: CDR1 SGHRS, CDR2 YFSETQ. Trimming removed 0 bases from V and 1 base from J, with 16 bases in between. This CDR3 is built from 17 residues. In nucleotides, the CDR3 is TGCGCCAGCAGCTTGGGTGGGGGCCGACTAGCCCAAGAGACCCAGTACTTC. Translation gives CASSLGGGRLAQETQYF.

The table lists this clonotype with many counts. This chain connects TRBV4-1 to TRBJ1-6; D is uncertain. The CDR3 extends over 17 amino acids. V was shortened by 0 bases and J by 0 bases, with 9 bases between the two germline ends. Per the germline V gene, CDR1 is MGHRA and CDR2 is YSYEKL. This CDR3 is CASSQDTSGSYNSPLHF. The CDR3 nucleotides read TGCGCCAGCAGCCAAGATACGAGCGGCTCCTATAATTCACCCCTCCACTTT.

This clonotype showed up many times. The chain joins TRBV7-2 to TRBJ2-1; no clear D. This CDR3 spans 13 amino acids. V lost 6 bases, J lost 0 bases, and 6 bases lay in between. Germline V gene sequence: CDR1 SGHTA, CDR2 FQGNSA. The chain's CDR3 is CASSLNSYNEQFF. CDR3 DNA sequence: TGTGCCAGCAGTTTAAACTCCTACAATGAGCAGTTCTTC.

This clonotype appeared a few times. The rearrangement links TRBV6-2 or TRBV6-3 to TRBJ1-1; D remains ambiguous. Trimming cost V 0 bases and J 0 bases, with 5 bases left between them. This CDR3 has 14 residues. Germline V gives CDR1 MNHEY, CDR2 SVGEGT. CDR3 DNA: TGTGCCAGCAGTTACTCTACGGTGAACACTGAAGCTTTCTTT. It is translated as CASSYSTVNTEAFF.

This clonotype was observed a few times. J is TRBJ2-1 and V is TRBV9, with 13 bases identical to TRBD2. CDR3 size: 16 residues. The trim removed 0 bases at V and 6 bases at J, leaving 3 bases unmatched. Germline lookup yields CDR1 SGDLS and CDR2 YYNGEE. In nucleotides, the CDR3 is TGTGCCAGCAGCGTAGTAGGGACTAGCGGGATCAATGAGCAGTTCTTC. Translating it yields CASSVVGTSGINEQFF. The full variable domain, rest sourced from reference TRBV9 and TRBJ2-1, is DSGVTQTPKHLITATGQRVTLRCSPRSGDLSVYWYQQSLDQGLQFLIQYYNGEERAKGNILERFSAQQFPDLHSELNLSSLELGDSALYFCASSVVGTSGINEQFFGPGTRLTVL.